What follows is one T cell receptor (beta chain) and its context. The clone's antigen remains unknown. No qualities accompany the bases; no much larger clone lies one base away. The sample comes from a study of blood T cell repertoires in COVID-19 (dated by TCRdb to about 2020). Regarding the complete study: Samples from collaborators originated in the United States, Italy and Spain and spanned both the acute and convalescent phases of COVID-19. A freely available public database, intended as a resource for researchers studying the immune response to SARS-CoV-2, is where the repertoires were released. HLA class I and class II types, where available, came from metadata supplied by the sample provider rather than from assay-based typing. The samples were drawn from the first 160 participants of the ongoing ImmuneRACE study and from over 950 subjects provided by 6 global collaborators. Deeply sampled blood TCRbeta repertoires from subjects exposed to, actively infected with, or recovered from COVID-19 were included in the dataset. The material from the prospective study consisted of cDNA or gDNA derived from T cells, B-cell-depleted T cells, or PBMCs. The sample metadata nearly always contained a de-identified subject ID, COVID-19 status, age in years and sex.

Taken from cysteine to phenylalanine, the CDR3 has 15 residues. Just CDR3 DNA is preserved here, 45 bases in frame from base 1. Sequences MGHRA (CDR1) and YSYEKL (CDR2) are obtained from the germline V gene. V is pared back by 1 base and J by 3 bases, with 13 bases lying between the germline termini. The immunoSEQ Assay, a bias-controlled multiplex PCR, was used to amplify TCRbeta CDR3 regions from genomic DNA. The paper's data handling went like this. The number of nucleated cells in each sample was estimated from the amplification of reference gene primers within the assay. Sequence reads were collapsed and filtered to measure the absolute abundance of every unique TCRbeta CDR3 rearrangement. For each sample, productive Simpson clonality was calculated as the square root of Simpson's diversity index over productive rearrangements. The immuneACCESS repertoire file appears here via TCRdb, limited to in-frame rearrangements. These files lack a portion of the clones; in checked studies, under half of the deficit traces to unresolved V genes, and the cause of the others is not known. V and J calls and clone size follow that table, whereas D and trimming were derived from the DNA. The sample profile shows about 74,000 clones; around 82% of them were found once. 8.5% to 10% of the sample is taken by the ten largest.

What the work shows at the level of the full study, not this receptor alone: The amount of clinical and demographic metadata varied by source and participant and was provided uncurated.

Collaborating institutions collected whole blood in K2EDTA tubes following their own protocols. For TCRbeta analysis, collaborators shipped samples in one of three forms: frozen whole blood, isolated PBMCs, or DNA extracted from either of those sample types. Sequenced input: peripheral blood. This TCR was sampled from a man between 50 and 59 years old with active COVID-19. The rearranged chain carries TRBV4-1 and TRBJ2-7; TRBD2 is a weak D gene call, 6 bases matching. The bases are TGCGCCAGCAGCCAAGGGGAGGCTAGCGTCTACGAGCAGTACTTC. Its product reads: CASSQGEASVYEQYF.